This section outlines one T cell receptor (beta chain) sequence together with its context. The antigen remains undetermined. These data belong to a study of cytomegalovirus exposure and HLA in healthy donors. For the study at large: An early release of data contained about 85 million unique TCRs, which came from HLA-typed donors. Findings and caveats of the study: As immune exposure information, only CMV serostatus was available. With DRB1 most and HLA-C fewest, TCR association rates differed between HLA loci in a later analysis.

This CDR3 contains 15 residues. Trimming took 4 bases from V and 0 from J, leaving 11 bases between them. CDR1 and CDR2 (germline): MNHNS, SASEGT. PCR amplification relied on 60 Vbeta primers (plus 13 Jbeta primers). Method: immunoSEQ multiplex PCR; TCRdb's copy keeps in-frame clones and lacks some. The sample carries more than 95,000 clones, 78% recorded once. The sample was PBMCs. The chain couples TRBV6-1 to TRBJ2-3; D may be TRBD1 (6 bases). The clonotype was recovered from a man aged 25 to 40 in good health and CMV-seronegative. The CDR3 region has the DNA TGTGCCAGCAGTGTACGACAGGCGAGCACAGATACGCAGTATTTT. Amino acids: CASSVRQASTDTQYF.